The entry below describes one T cell receptor (beta chain). Its specificity is not known. Germline loops: CDR1 SGHRS, CDR2 YFSETQ. The CDR3 is made up of 17 amino acids. V lost 4 bases to trimming and J lost 5 bases; unmatched junction nucleotides: 10. The sample originates from a study of T cell repertoires in cytomegalovirus infection. Study context: Evidence of both CMV infection and a matching HLA type came from public TCR beta signatures.

Findings and caveats of the study: The study found HLA-C-restricted CMV-specific TCR beta clonotypes dominating the ex vivo response. Carriage of CMV together with the relevant HLA was identifiable through cumulative public TCR beta family frequency.

In TCRdb, the reads were re-called with MiXCR into one record per CDR3 protein. The sample lists roughly 600,000 distinct CDR3 sequences, 24% occurring once. The TCR originated in a human donor in good health (CMV status not recorded). Some clones in this sample may be carry-over from other donors' samples. The chain couples TRBV5-1 to TRBJ2-5; TRBD2 matches 14 bases. The specimen sequenced was CD8+ T cells from PBMCs. CDR3 amino acids: CASSALTSGGAVETQYF. The CDR3 DNA sequence: TGCGCCAGCAGCGCGCTGACTAGCGGGGGGGCCGTTGAGACCCAGTACTTC.